Sequencing of this T cell receptor beta chain was carried out in a study of CD8+ T cells in alopecia areata. Study details: A regimen of oral tofacitinib, 5 to 10 mg twice daily, was given to treated patients. The study, taken as a whole, reports: For lesional scalp, especially alopecia totalis/universalis, clonality was higher than in normal scalp.

Sequencing relied on a cDNA template that was reverse transcribed from extracted RNA. Profiled with immunoSEQ multiplex PCR; TCRdb holds only in-frame clones, not every one. The data show 9,500 to 15,000 clones, with 57% seen just once and about 14% held by the top ten. Those with alopecia areata gave lesional scalp punch biopsies and peripheral blood. In regard to this clone: Its specificity is not known.

The CDR3 extends over 18 amino acids. Trimming pared 3 bases from V and 4 bases from J, leaving 24 bases between. CDR1 is SGHDN, CDR2 FVKESK, per germline. V gene TRBV14 combines with J gene TRBJ1-2; maybe TRBD1 (5 bases). Sequenced sample: skin. This clonotype was sampled from a human donor with alopecia areata. CDR3 in amino acids: CASSHSRDGGLWSYGYTF. The CDR3 coding sequence is TGTGCCAGCAGCCACAGCCGGGACGGAGGACTCTGGTCCTATGGCTACACCTTC.